Each of the 8 T cell receptor beta chains below was sequenced from the same sample in a study of blood T cell repertoires in COVID-19 (dated by TCRdb to the early 2020s). Library creation used the immunoSEQ multiplex PCR assay. Here the immuneACCESS table is served through TCRdb, limited to in-frame sequences with V and J called. Missing clones are a known gap in these copies; in checked studies unresolved V genes cover under half, and the rest lacks a known reason. For this sample the table gives around 240,000 clones, of which approximately 84% were detected only once. Under 2% of the sample lies in the top ten. The specimen was peripheral blood. Receptors originate from a woman older than 75 with acute or convalescent COVID-19.

The J gene is TRBJ2-3, the V gene TRBV18; D is perhaps TRBD1 (6 bases). This CDR3 region has 16 residues. Looked up from germline, CDR1 is KGHSH and CDR2 is LQKENI. V was trimmed by 0 bases and J by 2 bases, leaving 12 bases between them. CDR3 residues: CASSPPGHTSTDTQYF. The CDR3 region has the DNA TGTGCCAGCTCACCACCGGGACATACTTCCACAGATACGCAGTATTTT.

In this sample, this clone turned up a few times. The V gene is TRBV6-2 or TRBV6-3, the J gene TRBJ2-7, with D possibly being TRBD2 (6 bases). Germline CDR1 MNHEY, CDR2 SVGEGT. V lost 0 bases, J lost 6 bases, and 12 bases lay in between. The CDR3 sequence is 14 residues long. The CDR3 DNA follows: TGTGCCAGCAGTTACTCCCTCCAGGGAGGCGAGCAGTACTTC. It is translated as CASSYSLQGGEQYF.

This chain joins TRBV5-5 and TRBJ1-1; 7 nucleotides agree with TRBD1. V lost 4 bases and J lost 4; bases outside the gene matches: 10. The CDR3 totals 15 residues. CDR1 SGHKS and CDR2 YYEKEE come from the germline V gene (reference sequence). For the CDR3, the DNA is TGTGCCAGCAGCAAAGAACAGGGGAGATTCACTGAAGCTTTCTTT. It translates to CASSKEQGRFTEAFF.

This chain joins TRBV21-1 and TRBJ1-2; the D call in the table, TRBD1, was not verified against the DNA. TRBV21-1 is tagged as a pseudogene. This CDR3 has 16 amino acids. The DNA for the CDR3 is TGTGCCAGCAGCAAAGGTCGGTCAGGTTTCGCCTATGGCTACACCTTC. This encodes CASSKGRSGFAYGYTF.

This clone was observed a single time. The gene calls are TRBV4-1 and TRBJ1-6; maybe TRBD1 (5 bases). Trimming took 0 bases from V and 9 from J, leaving 12 bases between them. From germline, CDR1 is MGHRA and CDR2 YSYEKL. This CDR3 region has 15 residues. The CDR3 DNA reads TGCGCCAGCAGCCAAGACAGGGTCCCCGGTTCACCCCTCCACTTT. Translation: CASSQDRVPGSPLHF.

There are a few counts of this clone. The chain links TRBV14 to TRBJ1-2, with 10 bases aligning to TRBD1. The CDR3 contains 18 residues. Germline V gene lookup returns CDR1 SGHDN and CDR2 FVKESK. V trimming: 3 bases; J trimming: 4 bases; junction bases outside the gene matches: 14. The CDR3 DNA is TGTGCCAGCAGCCAGACTTGGGGACAGGGGACTAAGCGCTATGGCTACACCTTC. This codes for CASSQTWGQGTKRYGYTF.

CDR3 sequence: CASSVGVAWRETQYF. Written as DNA, the CDR3 is TGTGCCAGCAGCGTAGGCGTAGCGTGGAGGGAGACCCAGTACTTC. The chain has TRBV9 and TRBJ2-5, with D perhaps matching TRBD2 (5 bases). The germline V and J ends were trimmed by 0 bases and 5 bases, with 14 bases remaining between them. This CDR3 spans 15 amino acids. CDR1 and CDR2 (germline): SGDLS, YYNGEE. The full variable domain, with the rest looked up from reference TRBV9 and TRBJ2-5, is DSGVTQTPKHLITATGQRVTLRCSPRSGDLSVYWYQQSLDQGLQFLIQYYNGEERAKGNILERFSAQQFPDLHSELNLSSLELGDSALYFCASSVGVAWRETQYFGPGTRLLVL.

The chain recombines TRBV19 with TRBJ2-1; 7 nucleotides agree with TRBD1. Germline V gene lookup returns CDR1 LNHDA and CDR2 SQIVND (reference sequence). The CDR3 totals 15 residues. Germline trimming cut 6 bases from V and 8 bases from J; bases unmatched to any gene: 13. As DNA, the CDR3 is TGTGCCAGTAGGAAAGGGACAGACCCTTTGTATGAGCAGTTCTTC. This translates into CASRKGTDPLYEQFF.